The 3 T cell receptor beta chains presented below share a single source sample, sequenced in a study of T cell repertoires in cytomegalovirus infection. For these receptors, no antigen is known. One entry per CDR3 protein, called by TCRdb with MiXCR from the reads. Among roughly 990,000 distinct CDR3 sequences listed, about a third were seen once. Material: cultured CD8+ T cells from PBMCs, obtained from culture after CMV antigen stimulation. These receptors came from a human donor in good health (CMV status not recorded). Some clones in this sample may be carry-over from other donors' samples.

The rearrangement links TRBV5-6 to TRBJ2-7; 8 bases line up with TRBD1. The CDR3 sequence is 15 residues long. V gave up 4 bases and J gave up 4 bases; unmatched junction bases: 10. Germline loops: CDR1 SGHDT, CDR2 YYEEEE. CDR3 DNA sequence: TGTGCCAGCAGCGCTACGTGGACAGGGAATTACGAGCAGTACTTC. Protein: CASSATWTGNYEQYF.

The chain uses TRBV6-2 or TRBV6-3 and TRBJ2-7; maybe TRBD1 (5 bases). The V and J ends lost 6 bases and 2 bases respectively, with 8 bases between them. Germline V lookup: CDR1 MNHEY, CDR2 SVGEGT. CDR3 length: 12 residues. DNA of the CDR3: TGTGCCAGCAGGGCAGGGACCTACGAGCAGTACGTC. Translation gives CASRAGTYEQYV.

This clonotype was counted a few times. V is TRBV28 and J is TRBJ1-3, with TRBD1 matching 7 bases. The J segment lost 2 bases and the V segment lost 7 bases, leaving 5 bases of the junction unmatched. This CDR3 contains 14 residues. From germline, CDR1 is MDHEN and CDR2 SYDVKM. In DNA form, the CDR3 reads TGTGCCAGCATTCCAGGGGGGCCTGGAAACACCATATATTTT. This sequence encodes CASIPGGPGNTIYF.